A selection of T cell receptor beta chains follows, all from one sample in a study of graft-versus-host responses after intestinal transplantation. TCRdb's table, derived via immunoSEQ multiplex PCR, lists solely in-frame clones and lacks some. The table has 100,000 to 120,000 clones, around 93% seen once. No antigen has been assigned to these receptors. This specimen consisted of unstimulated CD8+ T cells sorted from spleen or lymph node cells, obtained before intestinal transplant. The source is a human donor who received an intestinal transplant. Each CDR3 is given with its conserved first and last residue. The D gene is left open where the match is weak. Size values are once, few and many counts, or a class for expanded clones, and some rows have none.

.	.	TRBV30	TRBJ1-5	CAWSRGQGIQPQHF	TGTGCCTGGAGTCGGGGCCAGGGGATTCAGCCCCAGCATTTT
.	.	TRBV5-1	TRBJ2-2	CASSLAGTGELFF	TGCGCCAGCAGCTTGGCGGGGACCGGGGAGCTGTTTTTT
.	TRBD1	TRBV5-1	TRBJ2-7	CASSPGTGSYEQYF	TGCGCCAGCAGTCCCGGGACAGGGTCCTACGAGCAGTACTTC
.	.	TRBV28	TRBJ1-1	CASSPIGGNTEAFF	TGTGCCAGCAGTCCCATCGGGGGCAACACTGAAGCTTTCTTT
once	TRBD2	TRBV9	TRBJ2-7	CASSLGTSVTYEQYF	TGTGCCAGCAGCCTCGGGACTAGCGTAACCTACGAGCAGTACTTC
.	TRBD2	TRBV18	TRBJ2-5	CASRTSGRAETQYF	TGTGCCAGCCGGACTAGCGGGAGGGCGGAGACCCAGTACTTC
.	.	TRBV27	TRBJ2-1	CASTHRGYNEQFF	TGTGCCAGCACCCATCGAGGCTACAATGAGCAGTTCTTC
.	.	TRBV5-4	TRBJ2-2	CASSYLGGARPGELFF	TGTGCCAGCAGCTACCTTGGGGGGGCGCGTCCCGGGGAGCTGTTTTTT
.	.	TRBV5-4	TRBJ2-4	CASSLADQGRGIQYF	TGTGCCAGCAGCTTGGCCGACCAAGGAAGAGGCATTCAGTACTTC
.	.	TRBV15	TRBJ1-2	CATSRFSQGPDYGYTF	TGTGCCACCAGCAGATTTTCGCAGGGTCCGGACTATGGCTACACCTTC
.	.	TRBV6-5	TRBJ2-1	CASSYSDGYNEQFF	TGTGCCAGCAGTTACTCCGACGGTTACAATGAGCAGTTCTTC
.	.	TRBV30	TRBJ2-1	CAWTPGNEQFF	TGTGCCTGGACCCCGGGCAATGAGCAGTTCTTC
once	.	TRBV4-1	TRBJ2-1	CASSRARGGEDNEQFF	TGCGCCAGCAGCCGCGCGAGGGGCGGGGAGGACAATGAGCAGTTCTTC
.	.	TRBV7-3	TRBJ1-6	CASSFPGRQSLHF	TGTGCCAGCAGCTTTCCGGGCCGACAATCCCTCCACTTT
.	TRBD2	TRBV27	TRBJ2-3	CASSLGASGITDTQYF	TGTGCCAGCAGTTTGGGGGCTAGCGGGATCACAGATACGCAGTATTTT
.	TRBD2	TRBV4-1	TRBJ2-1	CASSQDEREVPYNEQFF	TGCGCCAGCAGCCAAGATGAGCGGGAGGTACCCTACAATGAGCAGTTCTTC
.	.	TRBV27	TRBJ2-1	CASSLLLGSYNEQFF	TGTGCCAGCAGTTTACTGCTAGGCTCCTACAATGAGCAGTTCTTC
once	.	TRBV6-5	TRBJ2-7	CASSPAGPYEQYF	TGTGCCAGCAGCCCCGCAGGTCCGTACGAGCAGTACTTC
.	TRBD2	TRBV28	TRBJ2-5	CASSLIPGTSGSGETQYF	TGTGCCAGCAGTTTGATCCCCGGGACTAGCGGGAGCGGAGAGACCCAGTACTTC
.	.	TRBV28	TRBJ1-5	CASSLSTSSNQPQHF	TGTGCCAGCAGTTTATCGACCTCTTCCAATCAGCCCCAGCATTTT
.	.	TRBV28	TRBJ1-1	CASSFGQNTEAFF	TGTGCCAGCAGTTTCGGACAGAACACTGAAGCTTTCTTT
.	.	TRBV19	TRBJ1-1	CASSPTQGFEAFF	TGTGCCAGTAGTCCCACTCAGGGCTTTGAAGCTTTCTTT
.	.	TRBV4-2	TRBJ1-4	CASSQEGYNEKLFF	TGTGCCAGCAGCCAGGAGGGGTATAATGAAAAACTGTTTTTT
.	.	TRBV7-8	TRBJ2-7	CASSLARQRTYEQYF	TGTGCCAGCAGCTTAGCGCGGCAACGCACCTACGAGCAGTACTTC
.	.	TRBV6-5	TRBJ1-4	CASMVTATNEKLFF	TGTGCCAGCATGGTAACTGCAACTAATGAAAAACTGTTTTTT
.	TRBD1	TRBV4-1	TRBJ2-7	CASSDRGVDEQYF	TGCGCCAGCAGTGACAGGGGGGTCGACGAGCAGTACTTC
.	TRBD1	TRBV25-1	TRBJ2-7	CASSFAPGTGSSYEQYF	TGTGCCAGCAGTTTCGCTCCCGGGACAGGGAGCTCCTACGAGCAGTACTTC
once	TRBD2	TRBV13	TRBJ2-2	CASSFGLAGRTAGELFF	TGTGCCAGCAGCTTCGGACTAGCGGGACGTACCGCCGGGGAGCTGTTTTTT
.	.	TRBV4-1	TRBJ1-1	CASSQGQANTEAFF	TGCGCCAGCAGCCAAGGACAGGCGAACACTGAAGCTTTCTTT
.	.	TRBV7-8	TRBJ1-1	CASSLYGDPRLRNTEAFF	TGTGCCAGCAGCTTATATGGGGACCCTAGGCTACGGAACACTGAAGCTTTCTTT
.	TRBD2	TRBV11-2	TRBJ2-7	CASSLGRGTYEQYF	TGTGCCAGCAGCTTAGGGCGGGGGACCTACGAGCAGTACTTC
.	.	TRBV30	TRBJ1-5	CAWSARYNQPQHF	TGTGCCTGGAGTGCCAGGTACAATCAGCCCCAGCATTTT
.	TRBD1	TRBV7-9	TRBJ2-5	CASSSPGQGPTTQQETQYF	TGTGCCAGCAGCTCCCCGGGACAGGGCCCAACAACACAACAAGAGACCCAGTACTTC
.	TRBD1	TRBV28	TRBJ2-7	CASSLWSGGYEQYF	TGTGCCAGCAGTTTATGGTCAGGGGGCTACGAGCAGTACTTC
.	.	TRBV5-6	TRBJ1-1	CASSLEVSGWGNTEAFF	TGTGCCAGCAGCTTGGAAGTTTCAGGGTGGGGGAACACTGAAGCTTTCTTT
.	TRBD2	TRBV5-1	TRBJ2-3	CASSVSSGNTDTQYF	TGCGCCAGCAGCGTCTCTAGCGGGAATACAGACACGCAGTATTTT
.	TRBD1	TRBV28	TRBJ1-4	CASSLETGGLFF	TGTGCCAGCAGTTTAGAGACAGGGGGACTGTTTTTT
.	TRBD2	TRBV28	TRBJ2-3	CASSFLAGTDTQYF	TGTGCCAGCAGTTTCCTAGCGGGAACAGATACGCAGTATTTT
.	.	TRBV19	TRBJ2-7	CASSSGISYEQYF	TGTGCCAGTAGTAGCGGGATCTCCTACGAGCAGTACTTC
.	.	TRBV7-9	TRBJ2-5	CAYGSDPETQYF	TGTGCCTATGGATCGGACCCCGAGACCCAGTACTTC
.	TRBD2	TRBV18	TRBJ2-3	CASSPPAREREDTQYF	TGTGCCAGCTCACCACCGGCGCGGGAGCGGGAGGATACGCAGTATTTT
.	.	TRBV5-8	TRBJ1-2	CASSLEVNNGYTF	TGTGCCAGCAGCTTGGAGGTCAACAATGGCTACACCTTC
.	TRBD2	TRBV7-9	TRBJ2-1	CASSLGTSGLYNEQFF	TGTGCCAGCAGCTTAGGGACTAGCGGGCTATACAATGAGCAGTTCTTC
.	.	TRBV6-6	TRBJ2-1	CASQTSNEQFF	TGTGCCAGCCAAACAAGCAATGAGCAGTTCTTC
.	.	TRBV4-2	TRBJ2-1	CASSQADNEQFF	TGTGCCAGCAGCCAGGCCGACAATGAGCAGTTCTTC
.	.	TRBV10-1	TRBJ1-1	CASSAGVGTEAFF	TGCGCCAGCAGTGCCGGGGTGGGGACTGAAGCTTTCTTT
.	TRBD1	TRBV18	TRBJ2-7	CASSLSDRFYEQYF	TGTGCCAGCTCACTTTCGGACAGGTTCTACGAGCAGTACTTC
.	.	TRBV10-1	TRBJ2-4	CASSEGPKNIQYF	TGCGCCAGCAGTGAGGGGCCCAAAAACATTCAGTACTTC
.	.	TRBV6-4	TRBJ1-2	CASSDSARTYGYTF	TGTGCCAGCAGTGACTCGGCACGGACTTATGGCTACACCTTC
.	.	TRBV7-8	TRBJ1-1	CASSLVPGTEAFF	TGTGCCAGCAGCTTAGTGCCAGGTACTGAAGCTTTCTTT
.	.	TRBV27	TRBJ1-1	CASSGMTGPHTEAFF	TGTGCCAGCAGTGGGATGACAGGACCACACACTGAAGCTTTCTTT
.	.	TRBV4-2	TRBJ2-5	CASSDDSSGPQETQYF	TGTGCCAGCAGCGACGATTCCTCGGGCCCCCAAGAGACCCAGTACTTC
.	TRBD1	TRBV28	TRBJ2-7	CASSYGTGGEQYF	TGTGCCAGCAGTTACGGGACAGGGGGCGAGCAGTACTTC
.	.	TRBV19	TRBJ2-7	CASSMGLSYEQYF	TGTGCCAGTAGTATGGGACTGTCCTACGAGCAGTACTTC
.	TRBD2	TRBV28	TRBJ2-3	CASSSIPPASGDSTDTQYF	TGTGCCAGCAGTTCTATACCCCCGGCTAGCGGGGATAGCACAGATACGCAGTATTTT
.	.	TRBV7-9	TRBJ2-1	CASSLLGDEQFF	TGTGCCAGCAGCTTACTAGGGGATGAGCAGTTCTTC
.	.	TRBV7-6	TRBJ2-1	CASSLAPGLSYNEQFF	TGTGCCAGCAGCTTAGCGCCGGGTCTCTCCTACAATGAGCAGTTCTTC
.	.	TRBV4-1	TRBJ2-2	CASSPLARELFF	TGCGCCAGCAGCCCACTAGCTAGGGAGCTGTTTTTT